This T cell receptor (beta chain) was recorded in a study of control samples from healthy donors and cancer patients. Sequencing used immunoSEQ multiplex PCR; TCRdb keeps in-frame clones, though not all of them. Among about 120,000 clones, approximately 89% were seen once, and the ten largest hold roughly 3.2%. This CDR3 is 11 amino acids long. Per the germline V gene, CDR1 is GTSNPN and CDR2 is SVGIG (reference sequence). Trimming took 0 bases from V and 5 from J, leaving 5 bases between them. The sequence derives from a man aged 40-55 years in good health. What was sequenced was blood. V is TRBV30 and J is TRBJ2-7; perhaps TRBD1 as D (5 bases). As DNA, the CDR3 is TGTGCCTGGAGTGTCAGGGACGAGCAGTACTTC. It encodes CAWSVRDEQYF.